The T cell receptor beta chain under discussion was sequenced for a study of T cell responses to AZD1222 COVID-19 vaccine. Produced via immunoSEQ multiplex PCR; TCRdb's table is partial and in-frame only. The data show around 160,000 clones, with around 86% seen just once and around 4.3% held by the top ten. CDR1 and CDR2 from the germline V gene are SGHAT and FQNNGV. The CDR3 has 13 residues. Trimming cost V 6 bases and J 6 bases, with 12 bases left between them. This TCR was recovered from an adult in good health. This sample comprised peripheral blood, obtained on day 0 of MenACWY control vaccination. This chain links TRBV11-2 with TRBJ2-1; D gene uncertain. The CDR3 loop reads CASSLEWGNEQFF. The CDR3 nucleotides read TGTGCCAGCAGTCTAGAGTGGGGCAATGAGCAGTTCTTC.